The next 13 T cell receptor beta chains were all read from a single sample in a study of tumor-infiltrating lymphocytes in localized non-small cell lung cancer. Sequenced by immunoSEQ multiplex PCR; TCRdb stores in-frame clones only, minus some. The table lists 6,600 or so clones, about 74% of them singletons. Source material: lung tumor tissue. The receptors derive from a human donor with non-small cell lung cancer.

The chain carries TRBV5-6 and TRBJ1-5, with D maybe TRBD1 (6 bases). This CDR3 has 14 amino acids. The ends were cut back, 2 bases at V and 4 bases at J, with 10 bases in the middle. In germline, CDR1 is SGHDT, CDR2 YYEEEE. The CDR3 DNA reads TGTGCCAGCAGCTTATTAGGGGGGAATCAGCCCCAGCATTTT. It translates to CASSLLGGNQPQHF.

In this sample, this clone turned up once. J is TRBJ2-7 and V is TRBV5-4; 12 bases are shared with TRBD1. With 4 bases clipped from V and 7 bases from J, the junction kept 9 bases outside the gene matches. This CDR3 has 15 residues. From germline, CDR1 is SGHNT and CDR2 YYREEE (reference sequence). As DNA, the CDR3 is TGTGCCAGCAGCACTCCGGGACAGGGGGCAGGAGAGCAGTACTTC. Amino acids: CASSTPGQGAGEQYF.

V is TRBV5-5 and J is TRBJ1-3; 11 bases agree with TRBD1. Germline V lookup: CDR1 SGHKS, CDR2 YYEKEE (reference sequence). The V and J ends lost 5 bases and 3 bases, in that order; junction bases with no gene match: 7. The CDR3 has 16 amino acids. The CDR3 DNA reads as TGTGCCAGCAGAGTGGGACAGGGGGAAAGTGGAAACACCATATATTTT. This sequence encodes CASRVGQGESGNTIYF.

A few counts support this clone. The chain employs TRBV18 and TRBJ2-3, with 8 bases matching TRBD1. Germline V lookup: CDR1 KGHSH, CDR2 LQKENI. The V and J ends lost 3 bases and 6 bases, in that order; junction bases with no gene match: 2. This CDR3 is built from 13 residues. Written as DNA, the CDR3 is TGTGCCAGCTCACCTCAGGGGGCCGATACGCAGTATTTT. Its protein is CASSPQGADTQYF.

The chain employs TRBV9 and TRBJ2-3; the D is unclear. Trimming shortened V by 1 base and J by 6 bases, and 15 bases separated the two germline ends. Per the germline V gene, CDR1 is SGDLS and CDR2 is YYNGEE. CDR3 size: 15 residues. CDR3 residues: CASSVTLARYDTQYF. The CDR3 DNA sequence: TGTGCCAGCAGCGTAACTTTAGCCCGCTACGATACGCAGTATTTT. Using reference TRBV9 and TRBJ2-3 for the parts outside the CDR3, the full variable domain is DSGVTQTPKHLITATGQRVTLRCSPRSGDLSVYWYQQSLDQGLQFLIQYYNGEERAKGNILERFSAQQFPDLHSELNLSSLELGDSALYFCASSVTLARYDTQYFGPGTRLTVL.

The genes are TRBV7-3 and TRBJ2-2; the match to TRBD1 covers 8 bases. The CDR3 is 13 residues long. J gave up 6 bases and V 8 bases, and 5 bases lay outside the gene matches. CDR1 and CDR2 from the germline V gene are SGHTA and FQGTGA. The CDR3 sequence is CASSLTGAGELFF. CDR3 coding DNA: TGTGCCAGCTCCTTGACAGGGGCCGGGGAGCTGTTTTTT.

This clone turned up a few times. CDR3 amino acids: CASSPVGLGSSSYEQYF. The CDR3 coding sequence is TGTGCCAGCAGCCCAGTGGGGCTGGGGTCCAGTTCCTACGAGCAGTACTTC. This chain joins TRBV5-6 and TRBJ2-7; D perhaps matches TRBD1 (5 bases). Germline V gives CDR1 SGHDT, CDR2 YYEEEE. V was clipped by 4 bases and J by 1 base, with 21 bases between them. The CDR3 runs to 17 residues.

The gene calls are TRBV14 and TRBJ1-3; D is unclear. V dropped 4 bases and J dropped 0 bases, with 4 bases sitting between them. Per the germline V gene, CDR1 is SGHDN and CDR2 is FVKESK. The CDR3 spans 13 residues. The CDR3 loop is CASSRLSGNTIYF. The CDR3 DNA follows: TGTGCCAGCAGCCGCCTCTCTGGAAACACCATATATTTT. Full variable domain (remainder filled in from reference TRBV14 and TRBJ1-3): EAGVTQFPSHSVIEKGQTVTLRCDPISGHDNLYWYRRVMGKEIKFLLHFVKESKQDESGMPNNRFLAERTGGTYSTLKVQPAELEDSGVYFCASSRLSGNTIYFGEGSWLTVV.

V and J are TRBV5-1 and TRBJ2-1; no clear D. With 0 bases removed from V and 5 bases from J, the gap between germline ends came to 9 bases. The CDR3 runs 14 residues. Per germline, CDR1 SGHRS and CDR2 YFSETQ. DNA of the CDR3: TGCGCCAGCAGCTTGGCTGGTAATAACAATGAGCAGTTCTTC. It translates to CASSLAGNNNEQFF. Full variable domain (remainder filled in from reference TRBV5-1 and TRBJ2-1): KAGVTQTPRYLIKTRGQQVTLSCSPISGHRSVSWYQQTPGQGLQFLFEYFSETQRNKGNFPGRFSGRQFSNSRSEMNVSTLELGDSALYLCASSLAGNNNEQFFGPGTRLTVL.

The gene calls are TRBV18 and TRBJ2-1, with D hard to call. Germline V gene lookup returns CDR1 KGHSH and CDR2 LQKENI. Trimming removed 3 bases at V and 9 bases at J, with 15 bases between. This CDR3 contains 14 residues. CDR3 amino acids: CASSPEAAWGEQFF. Here the CDR3 DNA reads TGTGCCAGCTCACCTGAGGCAGCCTGGGGTGAGCAGTTCTTC.

The chain joins TRBV4-2 to TRBJ2-1; 11 bases are shared with TRBD2. Per germline, CDR1 LGHNA and CDR2 YNFKEQ. Losses at the gene ends were 2 bases for V and 5 bases for J; bases not matched to a gene: 11. CDR3 length: 18 amino acids. CDR3: CASSQLAGGRSINNEQFF. The CDR3 DNA is TGTGCCAGCAGCCAATTAGCGGGGGGGCGATCTATCAACAATGAGCAGTTCTTC.

Concerning this clone itself: Other DNA sequences from this sample encode an identical CDR3 as well. This rearrangement joins TRBV7-9 to TRBJ1-6, with 10 bases aligning to TRBD1. Per the germline V gene, CDR1 is SEHNR and CDR2 is FQNEAQ (reference sequence). The CDR3 loop spans 16 amino acids. J gave up 3 bases and V 3 bases, and 2 bases lay outside the gene matches. CDR3 region: CASSLGQGFYNSPLHF. The CDR3 DNA is TGTGCCAGCAGCTTGGGACAGGGGTTCTATAATTCACCCCTCCACTTT.

The chain joins TRBV14 to TRBJ2-2; no reliable D call. Germline-derived CDR1 and CDR2 are SGHDN and FVKESK. Trimming left V 5 bases short and J 6 bases short, with 7 bases between. The CDR3 totals 12 residues. As DNA, the CDR3 is TGTGCCAGCAGCTTACGGGCCGGGGAGCTGTTTTTT. It translates to CASSLRAGELFF.